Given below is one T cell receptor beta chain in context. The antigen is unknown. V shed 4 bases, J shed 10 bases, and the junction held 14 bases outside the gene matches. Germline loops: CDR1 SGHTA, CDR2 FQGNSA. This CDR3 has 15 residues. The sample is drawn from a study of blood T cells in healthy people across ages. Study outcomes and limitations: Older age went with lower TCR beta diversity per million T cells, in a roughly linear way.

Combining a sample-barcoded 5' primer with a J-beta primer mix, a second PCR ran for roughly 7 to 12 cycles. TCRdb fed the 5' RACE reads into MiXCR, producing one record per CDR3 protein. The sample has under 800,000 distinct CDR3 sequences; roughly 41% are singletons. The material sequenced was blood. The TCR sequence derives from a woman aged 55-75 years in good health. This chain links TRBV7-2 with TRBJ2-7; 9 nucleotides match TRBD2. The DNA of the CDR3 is TGTGCCAGCAGCTCACAAGTAGCGGGGGATTATTCACAGTACTTC. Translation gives CASSSQVAGDYSQYF.